The 4 T cell receptor beta chains given below trace back to one sample, sequenced in a study of blood T cell repertoires in COVID-19. The table came from immunoSEQ multiplex PCR; TCRdb's copy has only in-frame clones and leaves some out. The data contain 95,000 to 150,000 clones, about 80% of them singletons. Sequencing was carried out using peripheral blood. Receptors originate from a man aged 55 to 70 with active or convalescent COVID-19.

This clone came up a few times. The chain recombines TRBV12-3 or TRBV12-4 with TRBJ2-7, with D possibly TRBD2 on 5 matching bases. The CDR3 length is 13 residues. The V gene lost 1 base and the J gene lost 6 bases, with 10 bases spanning the gap. CDR3 protein: CASSLGTLSEQYF. The CDR3 DNA sequence: TGTGCCAGCAGTTTAGGGACTCTTAGCGAGCAGTACTTC.

The rearrangement uses TRBV19 and TRBJ1-1, with D possibly matching TRBD1 (6 bases). Between the trimmed V and J ends, which lost 2 bases and 0 bases, there was a span of 13 bases. The germline CDR1 and CDR2 sequences are LNHDA and SQIVND (reference sequence). The CDR3 is 16 amino acids. CDR3 in amino acids: CASSILPQGMNTEAFF. In DNA form, the CDR3 reads TGTGCCAGTAGTATACTACCACAGGGAATGAACACTGAAGCTTTCTTT.

The chain carries TRBV30 and TRBJ1-6; unclear D gene. The CDR3 extends over 14 amino acids. V was trimmed by 0 bases and J by 5 bases, leaving 8 bases between them. Germline-derived CDR1 and CDR2 are GTSNPN and SVGIG (reference sequence). DNA for the CDR3: TGTGCCTGGAGTGTAAGGCAGGATAATTCACCCCTCCACTTT. Protein sequence: CAWSVRQDNSPLHF.

The CDR3 coding sequence is TGTGCCAGCAGCTTAGTATCAGAGACTTCCTATGGCTACACCTTC. The encoded protein is CASSLVSETSYGYTF. The chain has TRBV7-2 and TRBJ1-2; D gene uncertain. Germline V lookup: CDR1 SGHTA, CDR2 FQGNSA. The CDR3 contains 15 residues. With 1 base removed from V and 4 bases from J, the gap between germline ends came to 13 bases.